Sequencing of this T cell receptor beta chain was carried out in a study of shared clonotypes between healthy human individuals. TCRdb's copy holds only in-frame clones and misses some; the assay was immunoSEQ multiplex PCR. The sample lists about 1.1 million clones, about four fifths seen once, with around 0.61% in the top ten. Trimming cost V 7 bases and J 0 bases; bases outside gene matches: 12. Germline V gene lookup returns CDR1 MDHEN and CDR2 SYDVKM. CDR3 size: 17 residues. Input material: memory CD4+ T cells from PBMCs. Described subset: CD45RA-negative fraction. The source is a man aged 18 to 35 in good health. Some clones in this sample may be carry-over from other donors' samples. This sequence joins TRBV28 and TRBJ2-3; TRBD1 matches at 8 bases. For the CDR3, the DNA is TGTGCCAGCACCGGACAGGGCGACCCTACTAGCACAGATACGCAGTATTTT. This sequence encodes CASTGQGDPTSTDTQYF.